One and the same sample provided the 4 T cell receptor beta chains below, sequenced in a study of tumor-infiltrating lymphocytes in primary liver carcinoma. Unsorted bulk tissue, roughly 20-33 mg of it, served as the source for co-extraction of RNA and DNA. From 500 ng total RNA, TCR beta cDNA was generated with a primer in the constant region. Three nested multiplex PCR rounds of slightly modified ARM-PCR generated TCR beta libraries. With TRBV1-TRBV30 forward primers and a C-beta reverse primer, the first two PCR rounds were run for approximately 10 cycles each. TCRdb itself ran the multiplex PCR reads through MiXCR, one entry per CDR3 protein. The sample carries under 85,000 distinct CDR3 sequences, approximately 72% recorded once. Input material: liver tumor tissue from sampling region 1. Subset of the sample: tumor region T1, superior pole. The source is a man aged 35 to 55 with primary liver carcinoma and hepatitis B virus infection.

This clonotype was observed many times. This sequence joins TRBV29-1 and TRBJ2-7, with 10 bases identical to TRBD1. Germline trimming cut 5 bases from V and 4 bases from J; bases unmatched to any gene: 8. Per germline, CDR1 SQVTM and CDR2 ANQGSEA. This CDR3 comprises 14 residues. CDR3 protein: CSVRNRDRGYEQYF. The CDR3 DNA reads as TGCAGCGTTCGAAATCGGGACAGGGGATACGAGCAGTACTTC.

The chain combines TRBV28 with TRBJ2-3, with a tentative D call TRBD1 (5 bases). The CDR3 totals 12 residues. Germline assignment: CDR1 MDHEN and CDR2 SYDVKM. V shed 7 bases and J shed 7 bases, with 12 bases lying between them. The CDR3 DNA reads as TGTGCCAGCACACGGACATCATATACGCAGTATTTT. It translates to CASTRTSYTQYF.

The chain links TRBV18 to TRBJ1-5; maybe TRBD1 (5 bases). Deletions cut 1 base from V and 7 bases from J, with 14 bases between. The CDR3 runs 15 residues. Germline V lookup: CDR1 KGHSH, CDR2 LQKENI. The CDR3 DNA reads TGTGCCAGCTCACCACATGACGGGGCTGGCCAGCCCCAGCATTTT. Translation: CASSPHDGAGQPQHF. Full variable domain (remainder filled in from reference TRBV18 and TRBJ1-5): NAGVMQNPRHLVRRRGQEARLRCSPMKGHSHVYWYRQLPEEGLKFMVYLQKENIIDESGMPKERFSAEFPKEGPSILRIQQVVRGDSAAYFCASSPHDGAGQPQHFGDGTRLSIL.

Remarks on this clonotype: With a much larger clone just one base away, this may be a read error. The DNA for the CDR3 is TGCAGTGTTGCTAGCGGGATCGCCGGGGAGCTGTTTTTT. It encodes CSVASGIAGELFF. V and J are TRBV20-1 and TRBJ2-2, with 9 bases identical to TRBD2. CDR1 is DFQATT, CDR2 SNEGSKA, per germline (reference sequence). V lost 7 bases to trimming and J lost 6 bases; unmatched junction nucleotides: 6. The CDR3 extends over 13 amino acids.